This entry describes one T cell receptor beta chain. Its antigen is still unknown. Base qualities are not provided; no much larger clone lies one nucleotide away. The record originates from a study of blood T cell repertoires in COVID-19 (dated by TCRdb to about 2020). Study-wide context: The collaborator samples originated in the United States, Italy and Spain and spanned the acute and convalescent phases of COVID-19. The sample metadata nearly always contained a de-identified subject ID, COVID-19 status, age in years and sex. HLA class I and class II types, where available, came from metadata supplied by the sample provider rather than from assay-based typing. Subjects who had been exposed to COVID-19, were actively infected with it, or had recovered from it provided the deeply sampled blood TCRbeta repertoires that made up the dataset. The repertoires were released in a freely available public database intended as a resource for research on the immune response to SARS-CoV-2. The samples were drawn from the first 160 participants of the ongoing ImmuneRACE study and from under 1,500 subjects provided by 6 global collaborators. The material from the prospective study consisted of cDNA or gDNA derived from T cells, B-cell-depleted T cells, or PBMCs.

General conclusions and limits of the study: How much clinical and demographic metadata was included differed by source and by participant, and the metadata was provided uncurated.

Samples from volunteer blood donors who had recovered from COVID-19 were contributed by a second Seattle source. Collaborating institutions collected whole blood in K2EDTA tubes following their own protocols. For TCRbeta analysis, collaborator samples were shipped as frozen whole blood, as isolated PBMCs, or as DNA extracted from either sample type. The CDR3, cysteine through phenylalanine, is 15 amino acids long. Only the CDR3 portion is preserved as DNA: 45 bases, with reading frame beginning at the first base. Trimmed from V: 5 bases; trimmed from J: 5 bases; junction bases lacking a gene match: 7. The CDR1 and CDR2 encoded by the germline V gene (reference sequence) are LNHDA and SQIVND. TCRbeta CDR3 regions were amplified from genomic DNA using the immunoSEQ Assay, a bias-controlled multiplex PCR. Processing in the source paper ran as follows. Nucleated cell counts per sample were estimated from amplification of reference gene primers within the assay. Sequence reads were collapsed and filtered to measure the absolute abundance of every unique TCRbeta CDR3 rearrangement. Productive Simpson clonality was computed per sample as the square root of Simpson's diversity index over productive rearrangements. Entries here come from immuneACCESS through TCRdb and include only in-frame sequences with V and J called. Some clones fail to appear in such tables; in the studies checked, an unresolved V gene covers under half of the shortfall, and the cause of the remainder is unknown. V and J calls and clone size are as listed in that table; D and trimming were resolved from the DNA. For this sample the table gives 200,000 to 300,000 clones, of which about 87% were detected only once. The ten largest clonotypes hold approximately 3.8% of the sample.

The sample comprised peripheral blood. This sequence originates from a man aged 55-75 years who had recovered from COVID-19. Rearrangement joined TRBV19 to TRBJ1-2, with TRBD1 identical over 11 junction bases. Read as DNA, the sequence is TGTGCCAGTAGTTCCCGGACAGGGGGCGATTATGGCTACACCTTC. Its protein product is CASSSRTGGDYGYTF.